A selection of T cell receptor beta chains follows, all from one sample in a study of blood T cells in healthy people across ages. Each CDR3 protein gets one entry after TCRdb re-called the 5' RACE reads with MiXCR. The repertoire holds roughly 500,000 distinct CDR3 sequences, with under 30% as singletons. This sample also appeared in a second study, on T cells of mothers and their children.

The specimen was blood. These receptors came from a boy aged 10-17 years in good health. Both conserved end residues are trimmed from each CDR3.

v_gene	j_gene	CDR3aa
TRBV9	TRBJ2-5	ASSVGWDTGETQY
TRBV7-8	TRBJ2-7	ASRPRRTGRGEQY
TRBV7-2	TRBJ1-5	ASSLFTPGGLNQPQH
TRBV24-1	TRBJ2-2	ATSAPLISGTGELF
TRBV12-3/TRBV12-4	TRBJ2-3	ASSRLAGHTDTQY
TRBV4-3	TRBJ2-1	ASSQGDGGAGNEQF
TRBV29-1	TRBJ2-1	SVERPSSYNEQF
TRBV7-3	TRBJ2-1	ASSLYSGGAYNEQF
TRBV4-2	TRBJ1-1	ASSQISAGLNTEAF
TRBV20-1	TRBJ2-7	SAPHAGLGQNYEQY
TRBV15	TRBJ2-4	ATSDGRNIQY
TRBV7-9	TRBJ2-1	ASSQRQHNEQF
TRBV20-1	TRBJ2-3	SARVPTSLDAGVDTQY
TRBV29-1	TRBJ1-2	SVQGQGYGYT
TRBV7-2	TRBJ2-1	ASSRQQGGYNEQF
TRBV7-2	TRBJ2-7	ASSLVTEYEQY
TRBV7-3	TRBJ1-6	ASSSIGTGNSPLH
TRBV12-3/TRBV12-4	TRBJ2-5	ASSPRDPKETQY
TRBV28	TRBJ2-5	ASSSRRQGSGETQY
TRBV7-2	TRBJ1-3	ASSLGLAGNTIY
TRBV19	TRBJ2-4	ASSHPGQAKNIQY
TRBV7-7	TRBJ2-5	ASRPGLGLQETQY
TRBV20-1	TRBJ2-7	SARDPGVGIRAYEQY
TRBV2	TRBJ2-7	ASGGSSYEQY
TRBV7-8	TRBJ2-2	ASSLTSGQLSTGELF